These 21 T cell receptor beta chains came from one sample sequenced in a study of identical twins. From the 5' RACE reads, TCRdb called clonotypes with MiXCR, one entry per CDR3 protein. Among just under 650,000 distinct CDR3 sequences listed, around 7.4% were seen once. The same data also contributed to another study, on yellow fever vaccine responses in identical twins.

The sample comprised PBMCs. The receptors derive from a woman under 30 in good health.

This clonotype was seen ten or more times. The chain couples TRBV20-1 to TRBJ2-7; no firm D call. The CDR3 loop spans 13 amino acids. Germline lookup yields CDR1 DFQATT and CDR2 SNEGSKA (reference sequence). Trimming stripped 2 bases from V and 0 bases from J, with 8 bases between. The CDR3 region has the DNA TGCAGTGCTAGAAGGCAGAGCTCCTACGAGCAGTACGTC. Translated: CSARRQSSYEQYV.

The chain uses TRBV3-1 and TRBJ1-4; D is possibly TRBD1 (5 bases). The V end was cut by 1 base, the J end by 0 bases, with 12 bases between. This CDR3 spans 17 amino acids. Germline V CDR1 and CDR2: LGHDT, YNNKEL (reference sequence). The CDR3 loop is CASSQVIEGPTNEKLFF. CDR3 DNA: TGTGCCAGCAGCCAAGTTATAGAGGGACCAACTAATGAAAAACTGTTTTTT.

This clonotype was counted ten times or more. The V gene is TRBV6-1, the J gene TRBJ1-1, with D possibly TRBD1 on 6 matching bases. The CDR3 spans 16 residues. Trimming shortened V by 6 bases and J by 3 bases, and 20 bases separated the two germline ends. From germline, CDR1 is MNHNS and CDR2 SASEGT. CDR3 residues: CASRAGTTRRDTEAFF. The CDR3 nucleotides are TGTGCCAGCAGAGCCGGGACAACTCGTCGGGACACTGAAGCTTTCTTT.

The chain carries TRBV4-2 and TRBJ2-7, with 9 nucleotides matching TRBD2. Germline V gene data show CDR1 as LGHNA and CDR2 as YNFKEQ. CDR3 length: 16 residues. V trimming: 4 bases; J trimming: 5 bases; junction bases outside the gene matches: 12. Written as DNA, the CDR3 is TGTGCCAGCAGCCCCAACAGGGCGGGAGGGCCCGACGAGCAGTACTTC. Encoded protein: CASSPNRAGGPDEQYF.

The genes are TRBV7-8 and TRBJ2-5; the match to TRBD2 covers 9 bases. V lost 4 bases and J lost 1; bases outside the gene matches: 4. This CDR3 is 15 amino acids long. Germline V gene lookup returns CDR1 SGHVS and CDR2 FQNEAQ. DNA of the CDR3: TGTGCCAGCAGCTCGGGACTAGCAATCCAAGAGACCCAGTACTTC. Its protein product is CASSSGLAIQETQYF.

This clonotype was counted many times. V is TRBV5-6 and J is TRBJ2-1; 10 nucleotides line up with TRBD2. Germline lookup yields CDR1 SGHDT and CDR2 YYEEEE. Unmatched junction bases numbered 8, after V lost 4 bases and J lost 4 bases. The CDR3 is 16 amino acids. The CDR3 here is CASSGELAGQYNEQFF. The CDR3 nucleotides are TGTGCCAGCAGCGGGGAACTAGCGGGGCAATACAATGAGCAGTTCTTC.

This clonotype was picked up many times. The V and J genes are TRBV12-3 or TRBV12-4 and TRBJ1-1, with TRBD1 identical over 7 bases. After removal of 6 bases from V and 0 bases from J, the junction contained 7 bases not matched to a gene. The CDR3 is made up of 15 amino acids. CDR3 in amino acids: CASRPRQGMNTEAFF. CDR3 coding DNA: TGTGCCAGCAGGCCGAGACAGGGCATGAACACTGAAGCTTTCTTT.

This clonotype was counted ten times or more. The gene calls are TRBV24-1 and TRBJ2-5; 8 positions match TRBD1. Germline assignment: CDR1 KGHDR and CDR2 SFDVKD. The CDR3 length is 17 residues. Trimming took 3 bases from V and 4 from J; bases not matched to a gene: 12. The CDR3 region has the DNA TGTGCCACCAGTGATACAACACCAGGGGGCAAAGGAGAGACCCAGTACTTC. Protein sequence: CATSDTTPGGKGETQYF.

This clonotype has only a few counts. V usage is TRBV6-1 and J usage is TRBJ2-1; 8 bases line up with TRBD2. The germline gives CDR1 MNHNS, CDR2 SASEGT. This CDR3 is 16 amino acids long. The ends lost 8 bases at V and 7 bases at J; junction bases unmatched: 16. The CDR3 loop reads CASGTYSGRGGNEQFF. The CDR3 DNA is TGTGCCAGCGGAACCTACAGCGGGAGAGGTGGGAATGAGCAGTTCTTC.

This clonotype has a handful of counts. The V and J genes are TRBV2 and TRBJ2-3; TRBD2 aligns across 10 bases. The V segment lost 7 bases and the J segment 1 base; nucleotides outside the gene matches: 5. CDR1 and CDR2 (germline): SNHLY, FYNNEI. The length of the CDR3 is 15 residues. The CDR3 loop is CASTGLADRTDTQYF. The CDR3 DNA reads TGTGCCAGCACCGGACTAGCGGACCGCACAGATACGCAGTATTTT.

The chain joins TRBV12-3 or TRBV12-4 to TRBJ2-1, with 8 bases that match TRBD1. The CDR3 is made up of 14 amino acids. V shed 6 bases and J 8 bases; nucleotides not matched to a gene: 9. CDR3 in DNA: TGTGCCAGCAGCGTGGACAGGGAAGGGGATGAGCAGTTCTTC. Amino acids: CASSVDREGDEQFF.

This clonotype was seen many times. This CDR3 reads CASSVTDRGYEEQFF. The DNA of the CDR3 is TGTGCCAGCAGCGTAACGGACAGGGGGTATGAAGAGCAGTTCTTC. The J gene is TRBJ2-1, the V gene TRBV11-2; 10 bases are shared with TRBD1. The germline V gene has CDR1 SGHAT and CDR2 FQNNGV. V dropped 5 bases and J dropped 10; count of bases not matched to a gene: 11. CDR3 length equals 15 residues.

This clonotype was counted at least ten times. This chain uses TRBV12-3 or TRBV12-4 with TRBJ1-2; D unclear. The germline V and J ends were trimmed by 2 bases and 4 bases, with 8 bases remaining between them. The CDR3 is 13 amino acids. In DNA, the CDR3 is TGTGCCAGCAGTTTAAGTAATTTCTATGGCTACACCTTC. Translating it yields CASSLSNFYGYTF.

This clonotype appeared a few times. The V gene is TRBV27, the J gene TRBJ1-5; unclear D gene. Germline-derived CDR1 and CDR2 are MNHEY and SMNVEV (reference sequence). The V end lost 6 bases, the J end lost 3 bases, and 15 bases lay between the germline ends. The CDR3 totals 15 residues. CDR3 in DNA: TGTGCCAGCAGATTGACGGGCAGACCCAATCAGCCCCAGCATTTT. Its protein is CASRLTGRPNQPQHF.

The table lists this clonotype with many counts. The genes are TRBV7-9 and TRBJ2-3; D not resolved. The CDR3 runs 14 residues. Germline V gene data show CDR1 as SEHNR and CDR2 as FQNEAQ (reference sequence). The V end was cut by 1 base, the J end by 0 bases, with 5 bases between. In nucleotides, the CDR3 is TGTGCCAGCAGCTTAGTGGCTAGCACAGATACGCAGTATTTT. It specifies CASSLVASTDTQYF.

The V gene is TRBV29-1, the J gene TRBJ2-3, with 8 bases lining up with TRBD2. V gave up 7 bases and J gave up 2 bases; unmatched junction bases: 20. CDR3 length: 18 residues. CDR1 and CDR2 from the germline V gene are SQVTM and ANQGSEA. DNA for the CDR3: TGCAGCGCCGGGGGTTCGGGGCCAGCGGGAGCGACCACAGATACGCAGTATTTT. It specifies CSAGGSGPAGATTDTQYF.

V gene TRBV20-1 combines with J gene TRBJ2-1; the D gene is possibly TRBD2 (7 bases). Trimming took off 0 bases at V and 4 bases at J, with 16 bases between the two ends. CDR1 and CDR2 (germline): DFQATT, SNEGSKA (reference sequence). CDR3 size: 16 residues. Here the CDR3 reads CSARDRGAWGYNEQFF. The CDR3 nucleotides read TGCAGTGCTAGAGATCGGGGGGCTTGGGGTTACAATGAGCAGTTCTTC.

This chain links TRBV2 with TRBJ2-1; TRBD2 matches at 13 bases. The CDR3 is made up of 18 amino acids. Germline V gene sequence: CDR1 SNHLY, CDR2 FYNNEI. Trimming removed 6 bases from V and 8 bases from J; junction bases left unmatched: 16. The CDR3 loop is CASSLVSGTSGNQHEQFF. The CDR3, as DNA: TGTGCCAGCAGCCTCGTATCCGGGACTAGCGGGAACCAGCATGAGCAGTTCTTC. The full variable domain, its missing parts supplied by reference TRBV2 and TRBJ2-1, is EPEVTQTPSHQVTQMGQEVILRCVPISNHLYFYWYRQILGQKVEFLVSFYNNEISEKSEIFDDQFSVERPDGSNFTLKIRSTKLEDSAMYFCASSLVSGTSGNQHEQFFGPGTRLTVL.

This clonotype came up a few times. The chain carries TRBV20-1 and TRBJ1-5, with 11 bases fitting TRBD1. This CDR3 contains 13 residues. Germline-derived CDR1 and CDR2 are DFQATT and SNEGSKA (reference sequence). Germline trimming cut 6 bases from V and 6 bases from J; bases unmatched to any gene: 4. CDR3 coding DNA: TGCAGTGCCCGGACAGGGGGCAGTCAGCCCCAGCATTTT. It yields the protein CSARTGGSQPQHF.

The genes are TRBV6-5 and TRBJ2-5; D remains ambiguous. With 0 bases removed from V and 4 bases from J, the gap between germline ends came to 15 bases. Germline CDR1 is MNHEY and CDR2 is SVGAGI. CDR3 length equals 16 residues. CDR3 sequence reads: CASSYSKAPRGETQYF. The DNA of the CDR3 is TGTGCCAGCAGTTACTCCAAGGCCCCCCGAGGAGAGACCCAGTACTTC.

About this clonotype: A much larger clone differs from this one at a single base, so this may be a read error. This chain connects TRBV29-1 to TRBJ2-1; D unresolved. The germline V and J ends were trimmed by 2 bases and 6 bases, with 5 bases remaining between them. The CDR3 consists of 11 residues. Germline assignment: CDR1 SQVTM and CDR2 ANQGSEA. The CDR3 DNA follows: TGCAGCGTTGAATATTTCAATGAGCAGTTCTTC. The encoded protein is CSVEYFNEQFF.